This is a list of T cell receptor beta chains from one sample in a study of Graves' ophthalmopathy and Graves' hyperthyroidism. TCRdb fed the multiplex PCR reads into MiXCR, producing one record per CDR3 protein. This table holds 400,000 to 450,000 distinct CDR3 sequences, over 20% found once. The sample consisted of peripheral blood. The receptor set was obtained from a woman aged 18-29 years with stable Graves' hyperthyroidism. CDR3s include the opening cysteine and the closing phenylalanine or tryptophan. The order of the fields is D gene, J gene, clone size, V gene, CDR3 protein, CDR3 DNA. The D gene is left open where the match is weak. Size is omitted from some rows. Given values are once, few, many or a class for expanded clones.

d_call: -
j_call: TRBJ1-1
clone_size: many
v_call: TRBV5-1
cdr3_aa: CASSPLTPNTEAFF
cdr3_nt: TGCGCCAGCAGCCCGCTGACACCGAACACTGAAGCTTTCTTT

d_call: -
j_call: TRBJ1-2
clone_size: -
v_call: TRBV5-1
cdr3_aa: CASSLEGKGNYGYTF
cdr3_nt: TGCGCCAGCAGCTTGGAGGGGAAGGGGAACTATGGCTACACCTTC

d_call: -
j_call: TRBJ2-2
clone_size: few
v_call: TRBV12-3/TRBV12-4
cdr3_aa: CAIPSRGVSTGELFF
cdr3_nt: TGTGCCATCCCGTCGAGGGGGGTCTCAACCGGGGAGCTGTTTTTT

d_call: TRBD1
j_call: TRBJ1-2
clone_size: -
v_call: TRBV4-3
cdr3_aa: CASSPDRVIGGYTF
cdr3_nt: TGCGCCAGCAGCCCGGACAGGGTTATTGGCGGCTACACCTTC

d_call: TRBD1
j_call: TRBJ2-2
clone_size: many
v_call: TRBV5-1
cdr3_aa: CASSLFGQGASGELFF
cdr3_nt: TGCGCCAGCAGCTTGTTTGGACAGGGGGCATCCGGGGAGCTGTTTTTT

d_call: -
j_call: TRBJ1-2
clone_size: -
v_call: TRBV6-5
cdr3_aa: CASSYSGFGGNGYTF
cdr3_nt: TGTGCCAGCAGTTACTCGGGGTTCGGGGGAAACGGCTACACCTTC

d_call: TRBD2
j_call: TRBJ2-2
clone_size: many
v_call: TRBV11-3
cdr3_aa: CASSSFRFLAGVNTGELFF
cdr3_nt: TGTGCCAGCAGCTCCTTTCGATTCCTAGCGGGAGTGAACACCGGGGAGCTGTTTTTT

d_call: TRBD1
j_call: TRBJ1-3
clone_size: many
v_call: TRBV2
cdr3_aa: CASSWTGTSVSGNTIYF
cdr3_nt: TGTGCCAGCAGTTGGACAGGGACCTCCGTCTCTGGAAACACCATATATTTT

d_call: -
j_call: TRBJ1-3
clone_size: -
v_call: TRBV6-1
cdr3_aa: CASRGPGNTIYF
cdr3_nt: TGTGCCAGCAGGGGACCTGGAAACACCATATATTTT

d_call: -
j_call: TRBJ1-5
clone_size: -
v_call: TRBV6-1
cdr3_aa: CASTRANNQPQHF
cdr3_nt: TGTGCCAGCACCCGGGCTAACAATCAGCCCCAGCATTTT